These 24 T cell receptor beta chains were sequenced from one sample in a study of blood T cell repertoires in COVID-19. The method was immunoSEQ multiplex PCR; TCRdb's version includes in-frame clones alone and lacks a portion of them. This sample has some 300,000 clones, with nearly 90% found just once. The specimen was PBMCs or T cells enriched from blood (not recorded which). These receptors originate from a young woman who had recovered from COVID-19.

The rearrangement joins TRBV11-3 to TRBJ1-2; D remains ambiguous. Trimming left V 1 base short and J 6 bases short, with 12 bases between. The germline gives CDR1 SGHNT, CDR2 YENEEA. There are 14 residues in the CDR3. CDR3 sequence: CASSLGGTLHGYTF. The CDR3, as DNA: TGTGCCAGCAGCTTAGGCGGAACACTCCATGGCTACACCTTC.

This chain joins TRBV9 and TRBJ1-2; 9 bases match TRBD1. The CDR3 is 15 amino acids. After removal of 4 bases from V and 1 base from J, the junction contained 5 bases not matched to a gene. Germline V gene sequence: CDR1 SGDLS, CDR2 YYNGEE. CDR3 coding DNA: TGTGCCAGCAGCCAGGGACAGGGAATTAACTATGGCTACACCTTC. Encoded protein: CASSQGQGINYGYTF. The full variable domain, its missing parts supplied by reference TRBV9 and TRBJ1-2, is DSGVTQTPKHLITATGQRVTLRCSPRSGDLSVYWYQQSLDQGLQFLIQYYNGEERAKGNILERFSAQQFPDLHSELNLSSLELGDSALYFCASSQGQGINYGYTFGSGTRLTVV.

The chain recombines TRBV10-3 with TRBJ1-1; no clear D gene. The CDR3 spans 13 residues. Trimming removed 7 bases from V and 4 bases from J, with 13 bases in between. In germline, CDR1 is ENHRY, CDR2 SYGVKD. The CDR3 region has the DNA TGTGCCATCACACCCGACACCCTCACTGAAGCTTTCTTT. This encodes CAITPDTLTEAFF.

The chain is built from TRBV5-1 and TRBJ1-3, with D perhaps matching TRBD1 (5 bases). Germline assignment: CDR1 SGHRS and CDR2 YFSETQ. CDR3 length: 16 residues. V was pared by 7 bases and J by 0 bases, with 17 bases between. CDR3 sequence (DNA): TGCGCCAGCGATCCTGGGGGGTCGAGCTCTGGAAACACCATATATTTT. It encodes CASDPGGSSSGNTIYF.

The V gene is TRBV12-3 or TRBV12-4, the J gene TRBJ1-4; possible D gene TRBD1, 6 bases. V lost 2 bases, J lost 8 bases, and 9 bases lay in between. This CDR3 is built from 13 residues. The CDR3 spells CASSLRQGEKLFF. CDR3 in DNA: TGTGCCAGCAGTTTAAGGCAGGGGGAAAAACTGTTTTTT.

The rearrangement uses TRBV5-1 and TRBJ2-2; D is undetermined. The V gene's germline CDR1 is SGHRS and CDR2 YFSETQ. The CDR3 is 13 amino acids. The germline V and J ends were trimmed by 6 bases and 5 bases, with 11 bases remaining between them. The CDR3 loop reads CASTTRSTGELFF. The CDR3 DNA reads TGCGCCAGCACCACGAGGAGTACCGGGGAGCTGTTTTTT.

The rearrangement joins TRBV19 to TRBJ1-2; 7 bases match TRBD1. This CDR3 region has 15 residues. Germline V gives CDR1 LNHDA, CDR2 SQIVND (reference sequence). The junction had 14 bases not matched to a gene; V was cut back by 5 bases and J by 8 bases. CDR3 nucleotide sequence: TGTGCCAGTAGTGCCCGGGAGGGGGCGCGGCCCGGCTACACCTTC. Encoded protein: CASSAREGARPGYTF.

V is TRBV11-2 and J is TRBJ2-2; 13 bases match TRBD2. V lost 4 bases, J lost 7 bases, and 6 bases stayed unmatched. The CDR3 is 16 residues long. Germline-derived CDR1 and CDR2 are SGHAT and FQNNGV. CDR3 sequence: CASSSRTSGSGGELFF. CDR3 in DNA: TGTGCCAGCAGCTCCCGGACTAGCGGGAGCGGCGGGGAGCTGTTTTTT.

In DNA form, the CDR3 reads TGTGCCAGCAGCATCCGGGACTTCACCGGGGAGCTGTTTTTT. The encoded protein is CASSIRDFTGELFF. The chain carries TRBV5-8 and TRBJ2-2; perhaps TRBD2 as D (6 bases). Germline CDR1 reads SGHTS; CDR2 reads YDEGEE. The length of the CDR3 is 14 residues. V was trimmed by 4 bases and J by 4 bases, leaving 11 bases between them. The variable domain in full, completed from reference TRBV5-8 and TRBJ2-2, reads EAGVTQSPTHLIKTRGQQATLRCSPISGHTSVYWYQQALGLGLQFLLWYDEGEERNRGNFPPRFSGRQFPNYSSELNVNALELEDSALYLCASSIRDFTGELFFGEGSRLTVL.

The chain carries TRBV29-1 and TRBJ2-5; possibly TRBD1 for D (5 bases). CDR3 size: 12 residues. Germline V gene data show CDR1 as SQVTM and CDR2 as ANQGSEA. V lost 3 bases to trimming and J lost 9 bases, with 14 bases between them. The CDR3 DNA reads TGCAGCGTTGAGTCAGGGAAACTGTCCCAGTACTTC. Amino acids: CSVESGKLSQYF.

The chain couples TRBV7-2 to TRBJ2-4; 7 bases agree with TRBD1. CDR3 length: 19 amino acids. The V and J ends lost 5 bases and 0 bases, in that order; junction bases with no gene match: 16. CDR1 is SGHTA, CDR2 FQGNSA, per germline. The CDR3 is CASSLRQGNSVIAKNIQYF. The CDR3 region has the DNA TGTGCCAGCAGCCTACGACAGGGAAACTCTGTTATAGCCAAAAACATTCAGTACTTC.

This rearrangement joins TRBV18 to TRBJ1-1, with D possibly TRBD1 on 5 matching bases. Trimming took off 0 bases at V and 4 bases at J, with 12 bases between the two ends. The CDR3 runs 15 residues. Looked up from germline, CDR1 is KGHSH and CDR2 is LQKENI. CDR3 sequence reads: CASSPPGAERTEAFF. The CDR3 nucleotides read TGTGCCAGCTCACCACCAGGGGCCGAGCGCACTGAAGCTTTCTTT. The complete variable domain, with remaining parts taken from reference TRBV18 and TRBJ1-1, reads NAGVMQNPRHLVRRRGQEARLRCSPMKGHSHVYWYRQLPEEGLKFMVYLQKENIIDESGMPKERFSAEFPKEGPSILRIQQVVRGDSAAYFCASSPPGAERTEAFFGQGTRLTVV.

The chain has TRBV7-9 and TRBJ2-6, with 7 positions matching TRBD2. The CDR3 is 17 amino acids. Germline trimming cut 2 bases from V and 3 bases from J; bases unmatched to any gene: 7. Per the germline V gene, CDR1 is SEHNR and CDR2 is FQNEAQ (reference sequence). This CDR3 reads CASSLKWEGRGANVLTF. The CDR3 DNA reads TGTGCCAGCAGCTTAAAGTGGGAGGGCCGTGGGGCCAACGTCCTGACTTTC.

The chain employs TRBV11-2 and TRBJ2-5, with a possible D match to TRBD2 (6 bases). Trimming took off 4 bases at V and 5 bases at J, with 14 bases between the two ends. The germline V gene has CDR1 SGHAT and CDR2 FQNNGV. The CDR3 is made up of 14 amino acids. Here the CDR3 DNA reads TGTGCCAGCAGCTATCTAGCGCTGCAGGAGACCCAGTACTTC. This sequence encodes CASSYLALQETQYF. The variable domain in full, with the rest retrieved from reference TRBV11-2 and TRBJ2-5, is EAGVAQSPRYKIIEKRQSVAFWCNPISGHATLYWYQQILGQGPKLLIQFQNNGVVDDSQLPKDRFSAERLKGVDSTLKIQPAKLEDSAVYLCASSYLALQETQYFGPGTRLLVL.

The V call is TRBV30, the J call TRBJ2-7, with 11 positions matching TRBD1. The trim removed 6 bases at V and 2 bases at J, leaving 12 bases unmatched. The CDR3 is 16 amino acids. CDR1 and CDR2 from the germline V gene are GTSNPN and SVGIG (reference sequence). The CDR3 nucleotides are TGTGCCTGCAAACAACGGGACAGGGGGGGCCCCTACGAGCAGTACTTC. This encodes CACKQRDRGGPYEQYF.

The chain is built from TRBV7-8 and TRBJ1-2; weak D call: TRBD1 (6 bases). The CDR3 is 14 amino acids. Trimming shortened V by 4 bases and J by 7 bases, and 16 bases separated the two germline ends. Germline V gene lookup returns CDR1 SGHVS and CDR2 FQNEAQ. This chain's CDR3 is CASSSSDRSGGYTF. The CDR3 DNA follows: TGTGCCAGCAGCTCTTCGGACAGATCTGGTGGCTACACCTTC.

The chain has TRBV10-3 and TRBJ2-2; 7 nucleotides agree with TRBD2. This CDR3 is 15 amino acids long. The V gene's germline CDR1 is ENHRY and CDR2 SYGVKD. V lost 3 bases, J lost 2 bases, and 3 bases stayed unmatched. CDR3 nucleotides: TGTGCCATCAGTGACGGGAGGACCAACACCGGGGAGCTGTTTTTT. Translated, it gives CAISDGRTNTGELFF.

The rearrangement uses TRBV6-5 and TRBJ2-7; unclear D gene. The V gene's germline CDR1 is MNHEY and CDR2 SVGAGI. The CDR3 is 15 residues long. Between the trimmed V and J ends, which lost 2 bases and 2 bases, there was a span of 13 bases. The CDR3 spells CASSYDGGWAYEQYF. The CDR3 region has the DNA TGTGCCAGCAGTTACGACGGCGGATGGGCCTACGAGCAGTACTTC.

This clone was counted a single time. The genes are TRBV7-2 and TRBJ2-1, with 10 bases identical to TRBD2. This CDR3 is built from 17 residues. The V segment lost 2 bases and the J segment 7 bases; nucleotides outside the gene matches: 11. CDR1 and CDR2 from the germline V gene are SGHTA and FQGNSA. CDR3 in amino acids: CASSLRWLGLAVNEQFF. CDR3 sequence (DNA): TGTGCCAGCAGCTTACGCTGGTTAGGACTAGCGGTGAATGAGCAGTTCTTC.

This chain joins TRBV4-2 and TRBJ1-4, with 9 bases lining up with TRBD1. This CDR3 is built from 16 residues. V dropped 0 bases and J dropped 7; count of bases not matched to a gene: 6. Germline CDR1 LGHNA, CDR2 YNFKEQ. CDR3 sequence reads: CASSQESGTGSEKLFF. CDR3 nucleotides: TGTGCCAGCAGCCAAGAGTCCGGGACAGGGAGTGAAAAACTGTTTTTT.

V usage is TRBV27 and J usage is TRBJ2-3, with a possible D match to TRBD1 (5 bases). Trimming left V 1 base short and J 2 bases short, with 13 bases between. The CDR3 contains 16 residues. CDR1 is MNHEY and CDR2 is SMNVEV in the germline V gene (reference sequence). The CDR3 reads CASSLLWGGPTDTQYF. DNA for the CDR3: TGTGCCAGCAGTTTATTGTGGGGCGGACCCACAGATACGCAGTATTTT.

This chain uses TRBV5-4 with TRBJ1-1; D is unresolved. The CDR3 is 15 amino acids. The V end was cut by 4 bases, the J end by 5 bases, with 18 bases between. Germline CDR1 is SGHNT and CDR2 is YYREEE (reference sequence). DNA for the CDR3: TGTGCCAGCAGCAATGATCGTAGAGTTCTAACTGAAGCTTTCTTT. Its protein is CASSNDRRVLTEAFF.

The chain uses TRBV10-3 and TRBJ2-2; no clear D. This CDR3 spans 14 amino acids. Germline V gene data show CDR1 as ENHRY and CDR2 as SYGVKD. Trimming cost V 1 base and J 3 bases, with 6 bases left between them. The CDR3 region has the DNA TGTGCCATCAGTGAGTTAACTGACACCGGGGAGCTGTTTTTT. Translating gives CAISELTDTGELFF.

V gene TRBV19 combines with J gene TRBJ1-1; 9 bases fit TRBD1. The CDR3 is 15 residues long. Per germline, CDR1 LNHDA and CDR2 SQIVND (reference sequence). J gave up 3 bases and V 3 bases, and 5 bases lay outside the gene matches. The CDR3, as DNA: TGTGCCAGTAGTATCGGGACAGGGCGGGACACTGAAGCTTTCTTT. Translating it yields CASSIGTGRDTEAFF.